The clone carrying this T cell receptor (beta chain) appeared a single time. There were TCR beta CDR3 regions amplified from RNA transcripts. Initially, a first-round RT-PCR of the TCR CDR3 employed the HTBI primer set. TCRdb re-analysed the multiplex PCR reads in MiXCR, keeping a single row per CDR3 protein. The sample lists 650,000 to 700,000 distinct CDR3 sequences; 17% were seen once. This specimen comes from a study of T cells in Graves' hyperthyroidism and ophthalmopathy. Sequences were obtained from blood. This clonotype was sampled from a man aged 45-65 years with Graves' hyperthyroidism.

The CDR3 sequence: CATRGQAHEQYF. CDR3 nucleotides: TGTGCCACCAGAGGACAGGCCCACGAGCAGTACTTC. The rearrangement joins TRBV24-1 to TRBJ2-7, with 7 bases that match TRBD1. CDR3 length: 12 residues. The germline CDR1 and CDR2 sequences are KGHDR and SFDVKD. Trimming at V came to 7 bases and at J to 5 bases, leaving 4 bases not matched to a gene.